Listed below are T cell receptor beta chains from one sample, sequenced in a study of response to subunit inactivated influenza vaccine. TCRdb ran MiXCR on the RT-PCR reads and lists one entry per CDR3 protein. Seen here are about 520,000 distinct CDR3 sequences, approximately 24% observed once, and the top ten hold about 1.9%. The specimen was CD4+ T cells sorted from PBMCs, collected 4 to 6 days after vaccination. These receptors all come from a man in his fifties who received an inactivated influenza vaccine. Each CDR3 is given with its conserved first and last residue. D genes are given only for firm matches. Some rows mark clone size as missing; the rest say once, few, many or name a class of expanded clone.

J: TRBJ2-1
size: NA
D: TRBD2
V: TRBV29-1
DNA: TGCAGCGTTGAGATTTTGAGCGGGAGGGCCAATGAGCAGTTCTTC
CDR3: CSVEILSGRANEQFF

J: TRBJ2-3
size: NA
D: TRBD2
V: TRBV6-5
DNA: TGTGCCAGCAGTTACCCGGGGACTAGCGGGAGAGGTACGCAGTATTTT
CDR3: CASSYPGTSGRGTQYF

J: TRBJ1-5
size: NA
D: NA
V: TRBV7-8
DNA: TGTGCCAGCAGCCCATTAGTCGGTCGCAAAAATCAGCCCCAGCATTTT
CDR3: CASSPLVGRKNQPQHF

J: TRBJ2-5
size: NA
D: TRBD2
V: TRBV5-6
DNA: TGTGCCAGCAGCCTCCTAGCGGGAGGAACAGAGACCCAGTACTTC
CDR3: CASSLLAGGTETQYF

J: TRBJ2-7
size: NA
D: TRBD1
V: TRBV5-5
DNA: TGTGCCAGCAGCTTGTACCCGGTGACAGGGGGTTCCTACGAGCAGTACTTC
CDR3: CASSLYPVTGGSYEQYF

J: TRBJ2-3
size: few
D: TRBD2
V: TRBV20-1
DNA: TGCAGTGCTAGAGATCTCCATCGACTAGCGGGAGTCACAGATACGCAGTATTTT
CDR3: CSARDLHRLAGVTDTQYF

J: TRBJ1-1
size: once
D: NA
V: TRBV20-1
DNA: TGCAGCAAGATATCTCCGGGCTTACGAGCTTTCTTT
CDR3: CSKISPGLRAFF

J: TRBJ2-1
size: NA
D: TRBD2
V: TRBV11-2
DNA: TGTGCCAGCAGCTTAGAGACTAGCGGGAGCTTCTACAATGAGCAGTTCTTC
CDR3: CASSLETSGSFYNEQFF

J: TRBJ1-4
size: NA
D: NA
V: TRBV20-1
DNA: TGCAGTGCTAGACACACAGGGTTGGGTGAAAAACTGTTTTTT
CDR3: CSARHTGLGEKLFF

J: TRBJ2-6
size: NA
D: NA
V: TRBV23-1
DNA: TGCGCCAACTACAGCCTCTCTGGGGCCAACGTCCTGACTTTC
CDR3: CANYSLSGANVLTF

J: TRBJ2-3
size: few
D: NA
V: TRBV18
DNA: TGTGCCAGCTCACCACCTAGTTCGGATACGCAGTATTTT
CDR3: CASSPPSSDTQYF

J: TRBJ2-5
size: few
D: NA
V: TRBV12-3/TRBV12-4
DNA: TGTGCCAGCAGCCTGACTGTTTCCGGGACCCAGTACTTC
CDR3: CASSLTVSGTQYF

J: TRBJ2-7
size: few
D: TRBD2
V: TRBV20-1
DNA: TGCAGCGGGGATGGCGGGAGATCCTACGAGCAGTACTTC
CDR3: CSGDGGRSYEQYF

J: TRBJ2-7
size: NA
D: TRBD1
V: TRBV7-8
DNA: TGTGCCAGCAGCTGGGTAGGGGACAGGGGCTCCTACGAGCAGTACTTC
CDR3: CASSWVGDRGSYEQYF

J: TRBJ2-5
size: NA
D: TRBD2
V: TRBV20-1
DNA: TGCAGTGCTACTCCTCCTAGCGGCCAAGAGACCCAGTACTTC
CDR3: CSATPPSGQETQYF

J: TRBJ2-7
size: NA
D: NA
V: TRBV28
DNA: TGTGCCAGCAGTTTATCTCTCACGGCAAGCTCCTACGAGCAGTACTTC
CDR3: CASSLSLTASSYEQYF

J: TRBJ2-7
size: few
D: NA
V: TRBV6-1
DNA: TGTGCCAGCAGTGCTGAAGTCAGGGGATACGAGCAGTACTTC
CDR3: CASSAEVRGYEQYF

J: TRBJ2-3
size: NA
D: NA
V: TRBV25-1
DNA: TGTGCCAGCAGTGAATACTCTAGCACAGATACGCAGTATTTT
CDR3: CASSEYSSTDTQYF

J: TRBJ2-7
size: NA
D: NA
V: TRBV3-1
DNA: TGTGCCAGCAGCCCACCTTGTGTTGGCGAGCAGTACTTC
CDR3: CASSPPCVGEQYF

J: TRBJ2-5
size: NA
D: TRBD2
V: TRBV29-1
DNA: TGCAGCGTTGACACTAGCGGGGGGGCGATAGAGACCCAGTACTTC
CDR3: CSVDTSGGAIETQYF

J: TRBJ2-3
size: NA
D: NA
V: TRBV5-1
DNA: TGCGCCAGCAGCTTGGCACTAGCTGGCGATACGCAGTATTTT
CDR3: CASSLALAGDTQYF

J: TRBJ2-2
size: NA
D: NA
V: TRBV5-1
DNA: TGCGCCAGCAGCCCCGGGTCTACAAACACCGGGGAGCTGTTTTTT
CDR3: CASSPGSTNTGELFF

J: TRBJ1-1
size: few
D: NA
V: TRBV29-1
DNA: TGCAGCGTGAGTAAGAACACTGAAGCTTTCTTT
CDR3: CSVSKNTEAFF

J: TRBJ2-7
size: few
D: NA
V: TRBV6-1
DNA: TGTGCCAGCAAGGTCGAGGCAGGGTCCTCCTACGAGCAGTACTTC
CDR3: CASKVEAGSSYEQYF

J: TRBJ2-1
size: NA
D: NA
V: TRBV15
DNA: TGTGCCACCAGCGGTGGGGGGAAAAACTCCTACAATGAGCAGTTCTTC
CDR3: CATSGGGKNSYNEQFF

J: TRBJ2-1
size: NA
D: TRBD2
V: TRBV2
DNA: TGTGCCAGCAGGAGGCCCCGGACTAGCGGGGCGGGGAATGAGCAGTTCTTC
CDR3: CASRRPRTSGAGNEQFF

J: TRBJ2-1
size: many
D: NA
V: TRBV20-1
DNA: TGCAGTGCTAGAGAGGCAGGGGGGACCTACAATGAGCAGTTCTTC
CDR3: CSAREAGGTYNEQFF

J: TRBJ2-7
size: NA
D: NA
V: TRBV7-2
DNA: TGTGCCAGCAGCTTGGAACACAACGCCTACGAGCAGTACTTC
CDR3: CASSLEHNAYEQYF

J: TRBJ1-2
size: many
D: NA
V: TRBV12-3/TRBV12-4
DNA: TGTGCCAGCAGTTTCGGGCAGGGCGCCTATGGCTACACCTTC
CDR3: CASSFGQGAYGYTF

J: TRBJ2-2
size: few
D: TRBD2
V: TRBV20-1
DNA: TGCAGTGCTAGCCACTCGGGCGGGAGCGCCGGGGAGCTGTTTTTT
CDR3: CSASHSGGSAGELFF

J: TRBJ2-7
size: few
D: TRBD1
V: TRBV5-1
DNA: TGCGCCAGCAGCTTCTCAGGGGGCAGAAACTACGAGCAGTACTTC
CDR3: CASSFSGGRNYEQYF

J: TRBJ2-5
size: few
D: NA
V: TRBV4-2
DNA: TGTGCCAGCAGCCAAGAAGGTCTGGGTCCGGTTGAGACCCAGTACTTC
CDR3: CASSQEGLGPVETQYF

J: TRBJ1-1
size: NA
D: NA
V: TRBV20-1
DNA: TGCAGTACCAGACAACAGCTTTTGGTGAACACTGAAGCTTTCTTT
CDR3: CSTRQQLLVNTEAFF

J: TRBJ2-7
size: few
D: TRBD2
V: TRBV4-1
DNA: TGCGCCAGCAGCAGGGGCGGGGGAGCCTACGAGCAGTACTTC
CDR3: CASSRGGGAYEQYF

J: TRBJ2-2
size: many
D: TRBD1
V: TRBV7-2
DNA: TGTGCCAATCGGGGGACAGGGAACACCGGGGAGCTGTTTTTT
CDR3: CANRGTGNTGELFF

J: TRBJ2-1
size: few
D: NA
V: TRBV29-1
DNA: TGCAGCGTGGATAGCGTTGAGCAGTTCTTC
CDR3: CSVDSVEQFF

J: TRBJ1-2
size: NA
D: NA
V: TRBV6-1
DNA: TGTGCCAGCACGAATAAACTACAGGTCGTCTATGGCTCGTATGGCTACACCTTC
CDR3: CASTNKLQVVYGSYGYTF

J: TRBJ1-6
size: NA
D: NA
V: TRBV13
DNA: TGTGCCAGCAGCTTCGGACAGAATAATTCACCCCTCCACTTT
CDR3: CASSFGQNNSPLHF

J: TRBJ2-5
size: NA
D: TRBD1
V: TRBV20-1
DNA: TGCAGTGCTAGCCGGACAGGGGGAGGAGAGACCCAGTACTTC
CDR3: CSASRTGGGETQYF

J: TRBJ1-1
size: NA
D: NA
V: TRBV7-9
DNA: TGTGCCAGCAGCTCCAACCTGGGGGGCGACACTGAAGCTTTCTTT
CDR3: CASSSNLGGDTEAFF

J: TRBJ1-6
size: few
D: NA
V: TRBV5-5
DNA: TGTGCCAGCAGCTTGGGGGTAGACGTAGGGTCACCCCTCCACTTT
CDR3: CASSLGVDVGSPLHF